This TCR beta chain stems from a study of cytomegalovirus exposure and HLA in healthy donors. General study findings and limits: Specificity of a few CMV-associated chains for CMV antigens was verified in vitro. The study found most TCR sequences rare, yet found some public TCRs in many donors.

This table comes from immunoSEQ multiplex PCR, and its TCRdb copy is limited to in-frame clones, with some not included. This repertoire shows 150,000 to 200,000 clones, 80% to 85% found once; its top ten account for over 0.95%. It was the approximately 120-subject validation cohort, separate from the approximately 690-subject first cohort, to which the donors belonged. This CDR3 is 16 amino acids long. V shed 1 base and J 2 bases; nucleotides not matched to a gene: 6. Germline lookup yields CDR1 SGHTS and CDR2 YDEGEE. Comments on this clone: What it binds is unknown.

The rearrangement links TRBV5-8 to TRBJ1-2; 9 bases line up with TRBD1. The sequenced sample consisted of PBMCs. The source of this sequence is a woman aged 30 to 39 in good health and CMV-seronegative. CDR3 DNA: TGTGCCAGCAGCTTGACGGGGACAGGGAAAAACTATGGCTACACCTTC. The encoded protein is CASSLTGTGKNYGYTF.